This T cell receptor beta chain was sequenced during a study of blood T cell repertoires in COVID-19. Study in general: Some COVID-19 samples were acute and others convalescent; all came from the United States, Italy and Spain. Sources were T cells, B-cell-depleted T cells, or PBMCs; the material itself was cDNA or gDNA.

V shed 2 bases and J shed 2 bases, with 10 bases lying between them. CDR1 SGHKS and CDR2 YYEKEE come from the germline V gene (reference sequence). The length of the CDR3 is 14 residues. Under the authors' procedure: Reference gene primer amplification gave estimated nucleated cell counts. Sequencing used immunoSEQ multiplex PCR; TCRdb keeps in-frame clones, though not all of them. That table supplies the V and J calls and clone size; D and trimming were determined from the DNA. The sample has 150,000 to 200,000 clones, about 81% seen once. The sequenced sample was peripheral blood. The V and J genes are TRBV5-5 and TRBJ2-5; D possibly corresponds to TRBD2 (6 bases). This clonotype was obtained from a woman of 80 years or more with COVID-19, enrolled during active disease. CDR3 loop: CASSFLAVQETQYF. CDR3 DNA: TGTGCCAGCAGCTTCTTAGCGGTGCAAGAGACCCAGTACTTC.